A selection of T cell receptor beta chains follows, all from one sample in a study of T-cell memory formation after mild COVID-19. TCRdb re-analysed the 5' RACE reads in MiXCR, keeping a single row per CDR3 protein. The sample shows 300,000 to 400,000 distinct CDR3 sequences, around a sixth of them seen only once. The sample taken for sequencing was PBMCs or a T cell subset sorted from them (not recorded which). The receptors were gathered from a man aged 18-30 years who had mild COVID-19 (a few samples of this study predate the infection). Cell type and time point are not known. Both conserved end residues are part of each CDR3. The D gene is left open where the match is weak. Only part of the rows carry a size: once, few, many, or a class if the clone is expanded.

TRBD1 TRBJ1-5 TRBV6-1 few CASSDPGQGANQPQHF TGTGCCAGCAGTGACCCCGGGCAGGGGGCCAATCAGCCCCAGCATTTT
NA TRBJ2-4 TRBV6-8 few CASSIRGFSTKNIQYF TGTGCCAGCAGTATCAGGGGATTCTCCACCAAAAACATTCAGTACTTC
NA TRBJ2-1 TRBV20-1 few CSAIKSNEQFF TGCAGTGCTATAAAATCGAATGAGCAGTTCTTC
NA TRBJ2-5 TRBV6-2/TRBV6-3 few CASSYTQETQYF TGTGCCAGCAGTTACACCCAAGAGACCCAGTACTTC
NA TRBJ1-1 TRBV6-2/TRBV6-3 few CASSYGGPTEAFF TGTGCCAGCAGTTACGGAGGCCCCACTGAAGCTTTCTTT
NA TRBJ2-3 TRBV29-1 NA CSETGPTGTDTQYF TGCAGCGAAACAGGGCCCACTGGCACAGATACGCAGTATTTT
NA TRBJ2-2 TRBV6-6 NA CASSHDGNTGELFF TGTGCCAGCAGTCACGACGGAAACACCGGGGAGCTGTTTTTT
NA TRBJ2-2 TRBV5-1 NA CASSGPQGSPGELFF TGCGCCAGCAGCGGCCCTCAGGGGTCTCCCGGGGAGCTGTTTTTT
TRBD1 TRBJ1-5 TRBV12-3/TRBV12-4 NA CASSPRQGGNQPQHF TGTGCCAGCAGCCCAAGACAGGGCGGGAATCAGCCCCAGCATTTT
NA TRBJ2-3 TRBV15 NA CATSRVVGSTDTQYF TGTGCCACCAGCAGAGTGGTGGGGAGCACAGATACGCAGTATTTT
NA TRBJ2-5 TRBV19 NA CASRGTSLETQYF TGTGCCAGCAGAGGGACATCCTTAGAGACCCAGTACTTC
NA TRBJ1-5 TRBV12-3/TRBV12-4 few CASSSGWLSNQPQHF TGTGCCAGCAGTTCAGGGTGGCTGAGCAATCAGCCCCAGCATTTT
TRBD2 TRBJ2-3 TRBV4-3 many CASSQIVAGFTDTQYF TGCGCCAGCAGCCAAATCGTAGCGGGCTTCACAGATACGCAGTATTTT
NA TRBJ2-5 TRBV5-1 many CASNPGNQETQYF TGCGCCAGCAACCCGGGAAACCAAGAGACCCAGTACTTC
NA TRBJ1-1 TRBV5-1 NA CASSLVTGSPKAFF TGCGCCAGCAGCTTGGTGACAGGCTCACCCAAAGCTTTCTTT
NA TRBJ2-1 TRBV21-1 NA CASSTLGVGNVPRSFF TGTGCCAGCAGCACGCTTGGGGTTGGAAACGTCCCCCGCTCGTTCTTC
NA TRBJ1-3 TRBV12-3/TRBV12-4 NA CASSLRGVRGNTIYF TGTGCCAGCAGTTTAAGGGGGGTGAGGGGAAACACCATATATTTT
TRBD2 TRBJ2-3 TRBV7-9 NA CASSLVVAGGPNTQYF TGTGCCAGCAGCTTAGTGGTAGCGGGGGGGCCGAATACGCAGTATTTT
NA TRBJ1-1 TRBV7-2 many CASSRSRGASLAEAFF TGTGCCAGCAGCCGCTCCCGGGGGGCTTCTTTGGCTGAAGCTTTCTTT
NA TRBJ2-3 TRBV3-1 few CASSQEPAAGLGQYF TGTGCCAGCAGCCAAGAGCCGGCGGCCGGGCTTGGGCAGTATTTT
TRBD2 TRBJ2-3 TRBV15 NA CATSRVGRVVDTQYF TGTGCCACCAGCAGAGTTGGGAGGGTAGTAGATACGCAGTATTTT
NA TRBJ2-1 TRBV12-3/TRBV12-4 few CASRQLGPYNEQFF TGTGCCAGCAGACAACTAGGACCTTACAATGAGCAGTTCTTC
NA TRBJ2-2 TRBV3-1 few CASSHVTRELFF TGTGCCAGCAGCCACGTGACTAGGGAGCTGTTTTTT
NA TRBJ1-2 TRBV5-1 NA CASSGYDGYTF TGCGCCAGCAGCGGGTACGATGGCTACACCTTC
NA TRBJ2-2 TRBV12-3/TRBV12-4 many CASSLFSPGELFF TGTGCCAGCAGTTTGTTTAGCCCCGGGGAGCTGTTTTTT
TRBD2 TRBJ2-1 TRBV4-3 NA CASSRYRSGGANEQFF TGCGCCAGCAGCCGCTACCGAAGCGGGGGGGCCAATGAGCAGTTCTTC
NA TRBJ1-4 TRBV5-5 NA CASSRTGLEGEKLFF TGTGCCAGCAGCCGAACGGGACTAGAAGGTGAAAAACTGTTTTTT
TRBD1 TRBJ2-5 TRBV6-5 NA CASSFGQGPQETQYF TGTGCCAGCAGTTTCGGACAGGGACCCCAAGAGACCCAGTACTTC
NA TRBJ2-2 TRBV5-6 NA CASSWGSAGTTGGLFF TGTGCCAGCAGCTGGGGGTCGGCGGGGACCACCGGGGGGCTGTTTTTT
TRBD1 TRBJ1-2 TRBV12-3/TRBV12-4 many CASSSGQANYGYTF TGTGCCAGCAGTTCGGGACAGGCAAACTATGGCTACACCTTC
TRBD2 TRBJ2-1 TRBV20-1 few CSAGLASYNEQFF TGCAGTGCTGGACTAGCATCCTACAATGAGCAGTTCTTC
NA TRBJ2-3 TRBV5-4 NA CASSLRSPITDTQYF TGTGCCAGCAGCTTGAGATCTCCAATCACAGATACGCAGTATTTT
NA TRBJ1-1 TRBV12-3/TRBV12-4 NA CASRTVLITEAFF TGTGCCAGCAGGACAGTCCTGATCACTGAAGCTTTCTTT
TRBD2 TRBJ2-3 TRBV7-2 few CASSLNTWASGGDTQYF TGTGCCAGCAGCCTCAATACGTGGGCTAGCGGGGGAGATACGCAGTATTTT
NA TRBJ1-2 TRBV29-1 many CSVGQNYGYTF TGCAGCGTAGGGCAGAACTATGGCTACACCTTC
NA TRBJ2-4 TRBV6-1 NA CASMQGAKNIQYF TGTGCCAGCATGCAGGGAGCCAAAAACATTCAGTACTTC
TRBD2 TRBJ2-1 TRBV12-3/TRBV12-4 NA CASRYKGLAGGHQSSHEQFF TGTGCCAGCAGGTACAAGGGACTAGCGGGGGGACATCAGTCATCACATGAGCAGTTCTTC
NA TRBJ2-3 TRBV6-5 few CASSFLTTQYF TGTGCCAGCAGTTTTCTAACGACGCAGTATTTT
NA TRBJ2-2 TRBV10-3 NA CAIFEAGAFGGELFF TGTGCCATCTTCGAGGCGGGGGCATTTGGCGGGGAGCTGTTTTTT
TRBD1 TRBJ1-5 TRBV7-9 once CASSRTGGDQPQHF TGTGCCAGCAGCCGTACAGGGGGAGATCAGCCCCAGCATTTT
NA TRBJ1-2 TRBV5-4 NA CASSLVEHSGGYTF TGTGCCAGCAGCTTGGTCGAGCACTCCGGCGGCTACACCTTC
NA TRBJ2-6 TRBV3-1 NA CASSQVLGSGANVLTF TGTGCCAGCAGCCAAGTTCTCGGGTCCGGGGCCAACGTCCTGACTTTC
TRBD1 TRBJ1-4 TRBV20-1 NA CSAWDTQGLGEKLFF TGCAGTGCATGGGACACACAGGGGCTAGGGGAAAAACTGTTTTTT
NA TRBJ2-1 TRBV20-1 NA CSATGAAEFINEQFF TGCAGTGCTACAGGGGCGGCTGAATTTATCAATGAGCAGTTCTTC
TRBD1 TRBJ2-3 TRBV27 NA CASSLFGTGKDTQYF TGTGCCAGCAGTTTATTCGGGACAGGGAAGGATACGCAGTATTTT
NA TRBJ2-5 TRBV7-2 NA CASSFWKETQYF TGTGCCAGCAGCTTTTGGAAAGAGACCCAGTACTTC
NA TRBJ2-1 TRBV7-9 few CATSRLGINEQFF TGTGCCACCTCGAGACTAGGCATCAATGAGCAGTTCTTC
TRBD2 TRBJ2-1 TRBV5-1 many CASSLVGLAGQPEQFF TGCGCCAGCAGCTTGGTTGGACTAGCGGGGCAACCTGAGCAGTTCTTC
NA TRBJ2-1 TRBV7-9 NA CASSLIQSSYNEQFF TGTGCCAGCAGCTTAATCCAGAGCTCCTACAATGAGCAGTTCTTC
NA TRBJ1-2 TRBV3-1 many CASSHLRAGYGYTF TGTGCCAGCAGCCATCTTAGGGCCGGCTATGGCTACACCTTC
NA TRBJ2-5 TRBV7-9 NA CASSLSITGWDETQYF TGTGCCAGCAGTTTAAGCATTACAGGATGGGATGAGACCCAGTACTTC
NA TRBJ2-1 TRBV7-2 NA CASRPALYNEQFF TGTGCCTCGCGGCCGGCGTTATACAATGAGCAGTTCTTC
NA TRBJ2-5 TRBV20-1 once CSARERGAQETQYF TGCAGTGCTAGGGAGAGGGGGGCACAAGAGACCCAGTACTTC
TRBD1 TRBJ2-3 TRBV6-2/TRBV6-3 once CASSSPGTGGALNTQYF TGTGCCAGCAGTTCTCCTGGGACAGGGGGCGCGTTGAATACGCAGTATTTT
NA TRBJ2-2 TRBV11-2 NA CASSLGWAGELFF TGTGCCAGCAGCTTGGGGTGGGCCGGGGAGCTGTTTTTT
TRBD1 TRBJ1-2 TRBV6-5 NA CASSYSVPGQYGYTF TGTGCCAGCAGTTACTCCGTCCCGGGACAGTATGGCTACACCTTC
TRBD2 TRBJ2-1 TRBV5-6 NA CASSSELAGVGSYNEQFF TGTGCCAGCAGCTCGGAACTAGCGGGGGTTGGGTCCTACAATGAGCAGTTCTTC
NA TRBJ2-5 TRBV6-6 few CASSYRAEGEYRETQYF TGTGCCAGCAGCTATAGGGCGGAAGGGGAGTATAGAGAGACCCAGTACTTC
TRBD2 TRBJ2-1 TRBV7-3 few CASSLIGTSRNEQFF TGTGCCAGCAGCTTAATCGGGACTAGTCGCAATGAGCAGTTCTTC